Shown below are 19 T cell receptor beta chains from a single sample sequenced in a study of CD8 T cells in Susac syndrome. The RNA input was roughly 0.45 to 1 ug, and it was reverse transcribed with random hexamers. In TCRdb, the immunoSEQ multiplex PCR reads were re-called with MiXCR into one record per CDR3 protein. The table includes 75,000 to 100,000 distinct CDR3 sequences, 94% detected once. Sequencing used CD8+ T cells from PBMCs. The receptors come from a human donor with Susac syndrome.

The chain employs TRBV2 and TRBJ2-7, with D unresolved. The CDR3 spans 12 residues. With 7 bases removed from V and 7 bases from J, the gap between germline ends came to 14 bases. The germline V gene has CDR1 SNHLY and CDR2 FYNNEI. The CDR3 DNA reads TGTGCCAGCACCTCCCGGGTGGGGGAGCAGTACTTC. Encoded protein: CASTSRVGEQYF. The full variable domain, in which reference TRBV2 and TRBJ2-7 provide the parts outside the CDR3, is EPEVTQTPSHQVTQMGQEVILRCVPISNHLYFYWYRQILGQKVEFLVSFYNNEISEKSEIFDDQFSVERPDGSNFTLKIRSTKLEDSAMYFCASTSRVGEQYFGPGTRLTVT.

The chain joins TRBV5-1 to TRBJ2-7, with 8 bases matching TRBD2. The J segment lost 6 bases and the V segment lost 7 bases, leaving 3 bases of the junction unmatched. The germline gives CDR1 SGHRS, CDR2 YFSETQ. The CDR3 sequence is 11 residues long. The CDR3, as DNA: TGCGCCAGCCGGGGGGGCGGCGAGCAGTACTTC. Its translation: CASRGGGEQYF.

This rearrangement joins TRBV27 to TRBJ2-5, with TRBD1 identical over 8 bases. The CDR3 sequence is 14 residues long. Germline V gene data show CDR1 as MNHEY and CDR2 as SMNVEV (reference sequence). The junction had 3 bases not matched to a gene; V was cut back by 4 bases and J by 2 bases. The CDR3 spells CASSSWTGQETQYF. CDR3 bases: TGTGCCAGCAGTTCCTGGACAGGGCAAGAGACCCAGTACTTC.

Here the CDR3 reads CASSLATGSPKDTQYF. The DNA for the CDR3 is TGTGCCAGCAGCTTGGCCACAGGGAGTCCTAAAGATACGCAGTATTTT. The chain couples TRBV11-2 to TRBJ2-3, with D possibly being TRBD1 (6 bases). The V gene's germline CDR1 is SGHAT and CDR2 FQNNGV. The CDR3 is made up of 16 amino acids. V was cut by 3 bases and J by 5 bases, with 18 bases left in between.

In this sample, this clonotype turned up once. The rearrangement links TRBV4-1 to TRBJ1-1, with D possibly being TRBD1 (5 bases). The CDR3 consists of 16 residues. Germline values: CDR1 MGHRA, CDR2 YSYEKL. Trimming shortened V by 1 base and J by 6 bases, and 18 bases separated the two germline ends. The CDR3 DNA reads as TGCGCCAGCAGCCAAGCCCCCGGGGGTTTGGGTGCTGAAGCTTTCTTT. It encodes CASSQAPGGLGAEAFF.

The chain has TRBV5-4 and TRBJ1-6; D perhaps matches TRBD1 (5 bases). From germline, CDR1 is SGHNT and CDR2 YYREEE (reference sequence). This CDR3 spans 17 amino acids. The V and J ends lost 1 base and 2 bases respectively, with 13 bases between them. The CDR3 here is CASSLSPLGAYNSPLHF. The CDR3 coding sequence is TGTGCCAGCAGCTTGTCGCCCCTGGGGGCCTATAATTCACCCCTCCACTTT.

This chain uses TRBV4-1 with TRBJ2-5; the match to TRBD2 covers 8 bases. Germline V gene data show CDR1 as MGHRA and CDR2 as YSYEKL. After removal of 0 bases from V and 0 bases from J, the junction contained 6 bases not matched to a gene. The CDR3 loop spans 17 amino acids. Here the CDR3 reads CASSQDEVAGYQETQYF. The CDR3 DNA is TGCGCCAGCAGCCAAGATGAGGTAGCGGGGTACCAAGAGACCCAGTACTTC.

J is TRBJ2-5 and V is TRBV7-9; D assignment may be TRBD1 or TRBD2 (5 bases each). CDR1 is SEHNR, CDR2 FQNEAQ, per germline (reference sequence). V was trimmed by 6 bases and J by 5 bases, leaving 19 bases between them. The CDR3 spans 15 residues. This chain's CDR3 is CASRTIDGARETQYF. As DNA, the CDR3 is TGTGCCAGCAGGACTATCGACGGGGCCAGGGAGACCCAGTACTTC.

The rearrangement links TRBV29-1 to TRBJ1-1; the D gene is possibly TRBD1 (5 bases). Germline CDR1 is SQVTM and CDR2 is ANQGSEA. The CDR3 consists of 13 residues. V lost 8 bases and J 4 bases, leaving 17 bases between the germline ends. This CDR3 reads CSFFAGTVTEAFF. The CDR3 nucleotides read TGCAGCTTTTTCGCCGGGACCGTCACTGAAGCTTTCTTT.

The rearrangement links TRBV30 to TRBJ2-7; D is unclear. Trimming removed 0 bases from V and 1 base from J, with 10 bases in between. Germline-derived CDR1 and CDR2 are GTSNPN and SVGIG (reference sequence). The CDR3 sequence is 14 residues long. This CDR3 reads CAWSVYIGSYEQYF. CDR3 in DNA: TGTGCCTGGAGTGTTTACATCGGTTCCTACGAGCAGTACTTC. The full variable domain, in which reference TRBV30 and TRBJ2-7 provide the parts outside the CDR3, is SQTIHQWPATLVQPVGSPLSLECTVEGTSNPNLYWYRQAAGRGLQLLFYSVGIGQISSEVPQNLSASRPQDRQFILSSKKLLLSDSGFYLCAWSVYIGSYEQYFGPGTRLTVT.

The chain combines TRBV20-1 with TRBJ2-4; 8 bases are shared with TRBD2. Germline CDR1 is DFQATT and CDR2 is SNEGSKA (reference sequence). CDR3 length equals 15 residues. The V gene end was trimmed by 3 bases and the J gene end by 5 bases; junction bases not matched to a gene: 9. The CDR3 protein is CSASVLGREQNIQYF. DNA for the CDR3: TGCAGTGCTAGTGTCCTCGGGAGGGAGCAAAACATTCAGTACTTC.

The CDR3: CASSEREGVGSYEQYF. As DNA, the CDR3 is TGTGCCAGCAGTGAACGTGAGGGAGTAGGATCCTACGAGCAGTACTTC. The rearrangement uses TRBV6-1 and TRBJ2-7, with D maybe TRBD2 (5 bases). The CDR3 is 16 residues long. Germline V gives CDR1 MNHNS, CDR2 SASEGT. Trimming pared 2 bases from V and 1 base from J, leaving 15 bases between.

The chain couples TRBV4-1 to TRBJ2-2; TRBD2 might be the D (6 bases). Trimming took off 5 bases at V and 5 bases at J, with 12 bases between the two ends. This CDR3 is built from 14 residues. Germline lookup yields CDR1 MGHRA and CDR2 YSYEKL. The CDR3, as DNA: TGCGCCAGCAGCAATGGGGCGGGGACCGGGGAGCTGTTTTTT. Amino acid sequence: CASSNGAGTGELFF.

The chain is built from TRBV5-4 and TRBJ2-3; TRBD2 matches at 8 bases. V was pared by 0 bases and J by 7 bases, with 7 bases of the junction left unmatched. The CDR3 sequence is 15 residues long. Germline values: CDR1 SGHNT, CDR2 YYREEE (reference sequence). In DNA, the CDR3 is TGTGCCAGCAGCTTGGGGGTAGCGGGGTTCAATACGCAGTATTTT. Protein sequence: CASSLGVAGFNTQYF.

The rearrangement joins TRBV6-5 to TRBJ1-1; no clear D. The V end was cut by 0 bases, the J end by 5 bases, with 16 bases between. CDR1 and CDR2 from the germline V gene are MNHEY and SVGAGI. The CDR3 extends over 16 amino acids. The CDR3 region is CASSYSWSGHGTEAFF. In DNA form, the CDR3 reads TGTGCCAGCAGTTACTCATGGTCAGGTCACGGAACTGAAGCTTTCTTT.

V is TRBV1 and J is TRBJ1-4; the table calls TRBD1, which could not be checked here. TRBV1 is a pseudogene locus. The CDR3 runs 21 residues. The CDR3: CTSSQETGTDLLEATNEKLFF. CDR3 nucleotide sequence: TGCACCAGCAGCCAAGAGACCGGGACCGATCTTCTAGAAGCAACTAATGAAAAACTGTTTTTT.

V gene TRBV30 combines with J gene TRBJ1-2; 12 bases agree with TRBD1. V lost 1 base to trimming and J lost 7 bases; unmatched junction nucleotides: 1. CDR1 and CDR2 from the germline V gene are GTSNPN and SVGIG (reference sequence). The length of the CDR3 is 13 residues. CDR3 residues: CAWSAGQGAGYTF. The CDR3 DNA is TGTGCCTGGAGTGCGGGACAGGGGGCTGGCTACACCTTC.

The V call is TRBV5-6, the J call TRBJ1-5; D uncertain. The CDR3 length is 12 residues. Per the germline V gene, CDR1 is SGHDT and CDR2 is YYEEEE. Trimming removed 1 base at V and 5 bases at J, with 4 bases between. The CDR3 here is CASSLRDQPQHF. In nucleotides, the CDR3 is TGTGCCAGCAGCTTGAGAGATCAGCCCCAGCATTTT.

The V and J genes are TRBV6-6 and TRBJ1-5; D not certain. This CDR3 region has 15 residues. The V gene lost 8 bases and the J gene lost 0 bases, with 14 bases spanning the gap. In germline, CDR1 is MNHNY, CDR2 SVGAGI (reference sequence). This CDR3 reads CASSTPTYSNQPQHF. The CDR3 DNA reads TGTGCCAGCTCAACCCCGACCTATAGCAATCAGCCCCAGCATTTT.